A single count supports the clone carrying this T cell receptor (beta chain). As yet, its antigen is unknown. The data were produced by immunoSEQ multiplex PCR, yet TCRdb's version contains in-frame clones alone and is incomplete. The sample has roughly 27,000 clones, approximately 94% seen once; the top ten hold roughly 1.5%. The record originates from a study of T cell clonotyping in hematopoietic cell transplantation. The study's findings and limits: At the given depth, recipient repertoires were over 97% de novo clonotypes. Recipient TCR diversity dropped after transplant; expanded clonotypes rose from day 30 to 180.

The CDR3 totals 14 residues. Germline CDR1 reads MNHEY; CDR2 reads SVGAGI. Trimming stripped 5 bases from V and 8 bases from J, with 18 bases between. V gene TRBV6-5 combines with J gene TRBJ1-2; tentative D call: TRBD1 (6 bases). This sequence originates from a man in his fifties in good health. Some clones in this sample may be carry-over from other donors' samples. Sequenced: peripheral blood mononuclear cells. CDR3 DNA sequence: TGTGCCAGCAGTCCCTTCAGACAGGAAGGAGGCTACACCTTC. Encoded protein: CASSPFRQEGGYTF.